This T cell receptor (beta chain) appears in the sequencing data of a study of blood T cell repertoires in COVID-19. Trimming removed 5 bases at V and 6 bases at J, with 13 bases between. The CDR3 spans 13 residues. Sequenced by immunoSEQ multiplex PCR; TCRdb stores in-frame clones only, minus some. The table lists roughly 160,000 clones, 70% to 90% of them singletons, with roughly 0.53% in the top ten. The source material was peripheral blood. The sequence was collected from a man in his fifties or sixties with COVID-19, enrolled during active disease. This chain uses TRBV12-3 or TRBV12-4 with TRBJ1-1, with no clear D. CDR3 nucleotide sequence: TGTGCCAGCAGTCCCTACGGGTATGCTGAAGCTTTCTTT. It codes for CASSPYGYAEAFF.